The T cell receptor beta chain described here comes from a study of cytomegalovirus exposure and HLA in healthy donors. A word on this clone: Antigen unknown.

The PCR had 60 Vbeta and 13 Jbeta primers. Clones were sequenced by immunoSEQ multiplex PCR, and TCRdb holds only the in-frame ones, with some missing. In the table there are about 160,000 clones, approximately 80% of which are singletons. Study-level results: Some highly shared sequence variants likely arose as a pipeline artifact.

Germline lookup yields CDR1 MNHNY and CDR2 SVGAGI (reference sequence). This CDR3 is 12 amino acids long. The germline V and J ends were trimmed by 8 bases and 0 bases, with 2 bases remaining between them. This sequence originates from a man younger than 35 in good health and CMV-seropositive. The sample taken for sequencing was PBMCs. The J gene is TRBJ2-6, the V gene TRBV6-6; unclear D gene. The CDR3 DNA reads as TGTGCCAGCCTCTCTGGGGCCAACGTCCTGACTTTC. Translation gives CASLSGANVLTF.